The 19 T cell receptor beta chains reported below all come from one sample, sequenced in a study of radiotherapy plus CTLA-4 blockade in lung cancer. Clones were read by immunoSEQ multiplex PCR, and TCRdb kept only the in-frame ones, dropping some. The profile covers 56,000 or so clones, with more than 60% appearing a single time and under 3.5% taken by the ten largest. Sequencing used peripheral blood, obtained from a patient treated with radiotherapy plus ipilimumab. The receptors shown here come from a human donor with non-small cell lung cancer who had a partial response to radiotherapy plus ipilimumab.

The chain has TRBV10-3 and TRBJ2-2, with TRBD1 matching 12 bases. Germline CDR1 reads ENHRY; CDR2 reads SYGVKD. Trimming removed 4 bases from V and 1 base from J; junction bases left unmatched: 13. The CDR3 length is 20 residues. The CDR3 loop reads CAISGDGDRGQHGNTGELFF. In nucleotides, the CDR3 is TGTGCCATCAGTGGGGACGGGGACAGGGGGCAGCATGGGAACACCGGGGAGCTGTTTTTT.

CDR3: CASSPGPFRDYTDTQYF. The CDR3 DNA is TGTGCCAGTAGTCCCGGACCCTTCCGGGACTACACAGATACGCAGTATTTT. This chain joins TRBV19 and TRBJ2-3; 7 bases map to TRBD2. CDR1 is LNHDA and CDR2 is SQIVND in the germline V gene (reference sequence). The CDR3 totals 17 residues. J lost 2 bases, V lost 5 bases, and 13 bases had no gene match.

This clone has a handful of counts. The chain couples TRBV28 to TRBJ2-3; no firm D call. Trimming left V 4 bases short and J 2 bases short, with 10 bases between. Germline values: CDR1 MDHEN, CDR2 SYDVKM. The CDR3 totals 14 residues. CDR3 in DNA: TGTGCCAGCAGTTCGGAGTCACTCACAGATACGCAGTATTTT. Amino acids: CASSSESLTDTQYF.

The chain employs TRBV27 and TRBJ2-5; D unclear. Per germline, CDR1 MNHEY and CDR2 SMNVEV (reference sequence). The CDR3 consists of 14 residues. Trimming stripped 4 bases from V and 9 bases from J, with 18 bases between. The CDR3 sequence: CASSSGTASLAQYF. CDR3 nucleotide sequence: TGTGCCAGCAGTTCTGGAACAGCCTCCTTGGCCCAGTACTTC.

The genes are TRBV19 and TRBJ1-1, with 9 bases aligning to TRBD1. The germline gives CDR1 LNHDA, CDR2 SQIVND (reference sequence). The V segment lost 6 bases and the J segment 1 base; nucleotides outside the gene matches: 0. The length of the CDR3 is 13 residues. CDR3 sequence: CASRDRGNTEAFF. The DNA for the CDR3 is TGTGCCAGTAGGGACAGGGGGAACACTGAAGCTTTCTTT.

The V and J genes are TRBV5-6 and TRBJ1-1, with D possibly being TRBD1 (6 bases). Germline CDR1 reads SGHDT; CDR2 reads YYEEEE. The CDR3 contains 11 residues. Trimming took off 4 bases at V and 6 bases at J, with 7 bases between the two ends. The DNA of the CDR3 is TGTGCCAGCAGCGGGGGCCCTGAAGCTTTCTTT. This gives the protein CASSGGPEAFF.

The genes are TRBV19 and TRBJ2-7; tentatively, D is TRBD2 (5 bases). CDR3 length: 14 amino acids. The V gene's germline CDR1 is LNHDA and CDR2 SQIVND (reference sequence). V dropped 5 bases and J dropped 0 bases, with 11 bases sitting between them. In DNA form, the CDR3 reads TGTGCCAGTAGTCCAGAGGGCCGCTCCTACGAGCAGTACTTC. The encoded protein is CASSPEGRSYEQYF.

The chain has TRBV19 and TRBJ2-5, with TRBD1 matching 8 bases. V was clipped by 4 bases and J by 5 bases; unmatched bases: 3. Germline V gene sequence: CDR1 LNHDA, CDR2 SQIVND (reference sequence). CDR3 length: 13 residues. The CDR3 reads CASSSTGGETQYF. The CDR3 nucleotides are TGTGCCAGTAGTAGTACAGGGGGTGAGACCCAGTACTTC.

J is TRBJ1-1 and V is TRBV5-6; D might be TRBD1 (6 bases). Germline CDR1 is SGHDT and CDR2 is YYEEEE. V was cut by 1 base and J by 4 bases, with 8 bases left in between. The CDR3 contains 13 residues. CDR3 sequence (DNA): TGTGCCAGCAGCTTGTACAGGGTCACTGAAGCTTTCTTT. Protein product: CASSLYRVTEAFF.

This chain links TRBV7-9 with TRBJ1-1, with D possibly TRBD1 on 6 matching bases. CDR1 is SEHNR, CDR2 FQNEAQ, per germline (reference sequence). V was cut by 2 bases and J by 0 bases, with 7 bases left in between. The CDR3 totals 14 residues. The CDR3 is CASSLQGMNTEAFF. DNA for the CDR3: TGTGCCAGCAGCTTACAGGGGATGAACACTGAAGCTTTCTTT.

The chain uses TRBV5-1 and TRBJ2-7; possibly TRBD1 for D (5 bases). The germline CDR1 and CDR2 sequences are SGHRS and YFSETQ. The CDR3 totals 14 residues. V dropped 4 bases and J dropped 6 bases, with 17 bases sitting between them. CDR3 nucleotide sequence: TGCGCCAGCAGCCTTGAGACAGTCTACCCCGAGCAGTACTTC. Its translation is CASSLETVYPEQYF.

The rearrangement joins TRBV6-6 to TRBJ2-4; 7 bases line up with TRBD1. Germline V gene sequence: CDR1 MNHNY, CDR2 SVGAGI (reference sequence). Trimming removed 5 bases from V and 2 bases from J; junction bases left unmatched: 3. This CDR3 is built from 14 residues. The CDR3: CASSPQGPKNIQYF. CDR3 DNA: TGTGCCAGCAGTCCACAGGGGCCCAAAAACATTCAGTACTTC.

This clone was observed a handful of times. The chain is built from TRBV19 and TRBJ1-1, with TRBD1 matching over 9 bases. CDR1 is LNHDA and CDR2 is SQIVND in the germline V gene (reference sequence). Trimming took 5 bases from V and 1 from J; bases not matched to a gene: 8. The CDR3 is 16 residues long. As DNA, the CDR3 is TGTGCCAGTAGTGTAAACACAGGGGGCGGGAACACTGAAGCTTTCTTT. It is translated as CASSVNTGGGNTEAFF.

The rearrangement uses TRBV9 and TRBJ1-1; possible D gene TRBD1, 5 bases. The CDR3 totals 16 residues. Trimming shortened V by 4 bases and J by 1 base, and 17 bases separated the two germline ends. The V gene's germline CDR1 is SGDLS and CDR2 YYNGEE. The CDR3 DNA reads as TGTGCCAGCAGCCATCCACAGGACGCTTCGAACACTGAAGCTTTCTTT. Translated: CASSHPQDASNTEAFF.

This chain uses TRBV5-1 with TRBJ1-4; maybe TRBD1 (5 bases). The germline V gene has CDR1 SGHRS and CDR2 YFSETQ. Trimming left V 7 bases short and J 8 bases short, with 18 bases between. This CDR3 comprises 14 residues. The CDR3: CASAGRSQGEKLFF. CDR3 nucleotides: TGCGCCAGCGCGGGGCGCTCCCAAGGGGAAAAACTGTTTTTT.

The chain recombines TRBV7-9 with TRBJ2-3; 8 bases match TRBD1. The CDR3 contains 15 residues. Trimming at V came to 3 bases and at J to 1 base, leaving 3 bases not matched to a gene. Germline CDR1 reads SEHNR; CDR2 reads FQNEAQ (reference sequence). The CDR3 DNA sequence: TGTGCCAGCAGCTTCCAGGGGGCTGGCACAGATACGCAGTATTTT. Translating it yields CASSFQGAGTDTQYF. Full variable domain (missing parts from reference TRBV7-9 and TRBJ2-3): DTGVSQNPRHKITKRGQNVTFRCDPISEHNRLYWYRQTLGQGPEFLTYFQNEAQLEKSRLLSDRFSAERPKGSFSTLEIQRTEQGDSAMYLCASSFQGAGTDTQYFGPGTRLTVL.

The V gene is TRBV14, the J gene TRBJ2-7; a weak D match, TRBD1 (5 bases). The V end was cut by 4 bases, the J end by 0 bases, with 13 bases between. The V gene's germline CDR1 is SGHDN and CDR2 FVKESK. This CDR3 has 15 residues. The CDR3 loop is CASSPSGHLSYEQYF. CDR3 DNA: TGTGCCAGCAGCCCCTCCGGACACCTCTCCTACGAGCAGTACTTC.

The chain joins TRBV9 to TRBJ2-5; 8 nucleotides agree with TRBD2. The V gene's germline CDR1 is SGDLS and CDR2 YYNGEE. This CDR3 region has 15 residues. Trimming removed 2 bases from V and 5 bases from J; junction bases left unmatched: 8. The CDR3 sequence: CASSVGGGTGETQYF. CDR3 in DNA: TGTGCCAGCAGCGTCGGGGGGGGTACGGGGGAGACCCAGTACTTC.

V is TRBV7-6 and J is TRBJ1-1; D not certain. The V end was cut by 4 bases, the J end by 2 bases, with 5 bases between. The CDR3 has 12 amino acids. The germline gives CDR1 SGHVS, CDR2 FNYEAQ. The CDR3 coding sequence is TGTGCCAGCAGCTCCTCTAACACTGAAGCTTTCTTT. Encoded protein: CASSSSNTEAFF.